Each of the 27 T cell receptor beta chains below was sequenced from the same sample in a study of blood T cell repertoires in COVID-19. The assay was immunoSEQ multiplex PCR, and TCRdb's table has in-frame clones only and misses some. Counted here are roughly 120,000 clones, 65% to 90% occurring once; the ten biggest clones make up 9% to 13%. Sequencing was done on a sample of peripheral blood. All receptors derive from a human donor in a cohort sampled during active COVID-19.

The chain combines TRBV7-8 with TRBJ1-1; 7 bases agree with TRBD1. The CDR3 runs to 14 residues. Germline V gene lookup returns CDR1 SGHVS and CDR2 FQNEAQ. The junction had 4 bases not matched to a gene; V was cut back by 5 bases and J by 1 base. The CDR3 protein is CASSAWTGNTEAFF. As DNA, the CDR3 is TGTGCCAGCAGCGCCTGGACAGGGAACACTGAAGCTTTCTTT.

The CDR3 nucleotides are TGTGCCAGCAGCCCAGGGAGTGAAAAACTGTTTTTT. It translates to CASSPGSEKLFF. The chain links TRBV6-2 or TRBV6-3 to TRBJ1-4, with TRBD1 as a possible D gene (5 bases). The V end was cut by 6 bases, the J end by 7 bases, with 9 bases between. The CDR3 is made up of 12 amino acids. Germline values: CDR1 MNHEY, CDR2 SVGEGT.

The chain recombines TRBV1 with TRBJ2-2; whether TRBD1, the table's D call, matches the DNA was not checked. TRBV1 is assigned pseudogene status. CDR3 length: 15 residues. This chain's CDR3 is CTSGQGAEDTGELFF. The CDR3 region has the DNA TGCACCAGCGGACAGGGGGCAGAGGACACCGGGGAGCTGTTTTTT.

This clone was observed a handful of times. The chain couples TRBV5-1 to TRBJ2-7; tentative D call: TRBD1 (5 bases). Between the trimmed V and J ends, which lost 2 bases and 2 bases, there was a span of 11 bases. This CDR3 is built from 14 residues. From germline, CDR1 is SGHRS and CDR2 YFSETQ. The CDR3 is CASSLQTATYEQYF. As DNA, the CDR3 is TGCGCCAGCAGCTTACAGACAGCAACCTACGAGCAGTACTTC.

The V gene is TRBV10-3, the J gene TRBJ2-7, with TRBD2 matching over 8 bases. The CDR3 covers 12 residues. The V gene's germline CDR1 is ENHRY and CDR2 SYGVKD. Trimming took 6 bases from V and 2 from J; bases not matched to a gene: 0. CDR3 DNA sequence: TGTGCCATCAGGGGACTAGCCTACGAGCAGTACTTC. Translated, it gives CAIRGLAYEQYF.

This chain uses TRBV6-1 with TRBJ2-2; no definite D call. The CDR3 has 12 residues. V was clipped by 0 bases and J by 7 bases, with 3 bases between them. Germline values: CDR1 MNHNS, CDR2 SASEGT. The CDR3 nucleotides read TGTGCCAGCAGTGAAGCCATCGGGGAGCTGTTTTTT. It is translated as CASSEAIGELFF.

This chain connects TRBV2 to TRBJ2-3, with D possibly matching TRBD2 (5 bases). The V gene lost 3 bases and the J gene lost 1 base, with 11 bases spanning the gap. The CDR3 loop spans 15 amino acids. Looked up from germline, CDR1 is SNHLY and CDR2 is FYNNEI. Here the CDR3 reads CASSEGPLGTDTQYF. CDR3 nucleotides: TGTGCCAGCAGTGAGGGCCCACTAGGCACAGATACGCAGTATTTT.

In this sample, this clone turned up a few times. V usage is TRBV2 and J usage is TRBJ1-5; D gene uncertain. The CDR3 length is 13 residues. Germline loops: CDR1 SNHLY, CDR2 FYNNEI. Trimming left V 7 bases short and J 4 bases short, with 11 bases between. The CDR3 here is CASTLVENQPQHF. CDR3 in DNA: TGTGCCAGCACCCTCGTGGAGAATCAGCCCCAGCATTTT.

This chain joins TRBV9 and TRBJ2-3; D unclear. V gave up 0 bases and J gave up 0 bases, with 8 bases separating them. CDR1 SGDLS and CDR2 YYNGEE come from the germline V gene. This CDR3 contains 15 residues. The CDR3 here is CASSVGVASTDTQYF. CDR3 bases: TGTGCCAGCAGCGTAGGGGTAGCTAGCACAGATACGCAGTATTTT.

This chain links TRBV27 with TRBJ2-3; 9 bases align to TRBD2. The J segment lost 6 bases and the V segment lost 5 bases, leaving 6 bases of the junction unmatched. The CDR3 totals 14 residues. Germline lookup yields CDR1 MNHEY and CDR2 SMNVEV (reference sequence). The CDR3 loop is CASSPGTSPDTQYF. CDR3 coding DNA: TGTGCCAGCAGTCCCGGGACTAGCCCGGATACGCAGTATTTT.

The chain couples TRBV2 to TRBJ2-3, with a weak D call TRBD1 (6 bases). CDR1 and CDR2 from the germline V gene are SNHLY and FYNNEI. The CDR3 extends over 14 amino acids. The germline V and J ends were trimmed by 5 bases and 4 bases, with 13 bases remaining between them. In DNA form, the CDR3 reads TGTGCCAGCAGTTACGCTAGGGGGTCAGATACGCAGTATTTT. This encodes CASSYARGSDTQYF.

This clone was seen a handful of times. The V and J genes are TRBV5-4 and TRBJ2-1; the match to TRBD1 covers 7 bases. CDR3 length: 14 residues. V lost 4 bases and J lost 7; bases outside the gene matches: 8. Germline values: CDR1 SGHNT, CDR2 YYREEE (reference sequence). The CDR3 reads CASSLQGTRNEQFF. For the CDR3, the DNA is TGTGCCAGCAGCCTACAGGGGACGCGGAATGAGCAGTTCTTC. The full variable domain, with the rest looked up from reference TRBV5-4 and TRBJ2-1, is ETGVTQSPTHLIKTRGQQVTLRCSSQSGHNTVSWYQQALGQGPQFIFQYYREEENGRGNFPPRFSGLQFPNYSSELNVNALELDDSALYLCASSLQGTRNEQFFGPGTRLTVL.

V gene TRBV4-1 combines with J gene TRBJ1-1, with TRBD1 as a possible D gene (6 bases). Trimming removed 0 bases at V and 11 bases at J, with 13 bases between. The CDR3 runs to 13 residues. CDR1 is MGHRA and CDR2 is YSYEKL in the germline V gene. The CDR3 coding sequence is TGCGCCAGCAGCCAAGATCGGGGGGCTTGGGCTTTCTTT. Translated, it gives CASSQDRGAWAFF.

The rearrangement uses TRBV5-1 and TRBJ2-2; 15 nucleotides agree with TRBD2. Germline V gene sequence: CDR1 SGHRS, CDR2 YFSETQ. This CDR3 contains 16 residues. The V and J ends lost 4 bases and 5 bases, in that order; junction bases with no gene match: 3. CDR3 residues: CASSQGLAGGTGELFF. CDR3 DNA sequence: TGCGCCAGCAGCCAAGGACTAGCGGGAGGGACCGGGGAGCTGTTTTTT.

The rearrangement links TRBV6-4 to TRBJ1-2, with TRBD1 matching 10 bases. CDR1 and CDR2 from the germline V gene are MRHNA and SNTAGT. CDR3 length: 15 residues. After removal of 2 bases from V and 5 bases from J, the junction contained 5 bases not matched to a gene. The CDR3 spells CASSDRGTGEYGYTF. In nucleotides, the CDR3 is TGTGCCAGCAGTGACCGTGGGACAGGGGAATATGGCTACACCTTC.

This clone was counted between two and nine times. The genes are TRBV7-8 and TRBJ2-3; D is possibly TRBD1 (6 bases). The V end was cut by 6 bases, the J end by 6 bases, with 19 bases between. The CDR3 spans 15 residues. CDR1 and CDR2 (germline): SGHVS, FQNEAQ. The CDR3 DNA reads TGTGCCAGCAGGCAAGGACAGACCGGCCGGGATACGCAGTATTTT. Protein sequence: CASRQGQTGRDTQYF.

This chain connects TRBV6-5 to TRBJ1-1, with D possibly being TRBD1 (6 bases). This CDR3 spans 14 amino acids. Per germline, CDR1 MNHEY and CDR2 SVGAGI. Trimming stripped 2 bases from V and 1 base from J, with 8 bases between. CDR3 coding DNA: TGTGCCAGCAGTTACAACAGGGAGAACACTGAAGCTTTCTTT. Translating gives CASSYNRENTEAFF.

The rearrangement joins TRBV7-8 to TRBJ2-5; TRBD1 might be the D (5 bases). There are 16 residues in the CDR3. The V end lost 0 bases, the J end lost 2 bases, and 13 bases lay between the germline ends. The V gene's germline CDR1 is SGHVS and CDR2 FQNEAQ. CDR3 amino acids: CASSLAGTGEQETQYF. As DNA, the CDR3 is TGTGCCAGCAGCTTAGCCGGAACAGGAGAACAAGAGACCCAGTACTTC. Together with reference TRBV7-8 and TRBJ2-5, the CDR3 gives the full variable domain: GAGVSQSPRYKVAKRGQDVALRCDPISGHVSLFWYQQALGQGPEFLTYFQNEAQLDKSGLPSDRFFAERPEGSVSTLKIQRTQQEDSAVYLCASSLAGTGEQETQYFGPGTRLLVL.

The V gene is TRBV14, the J gene TRBJ1-2; D is ambiguous. Per the germline V gene, CDR1 is SGHDN and CDR2 is FVKESK. The CDR3 sequence is 13 residues long. V was clipped by 0 bases and J by 2 bases, with 4 bases between them. CDR3 region: CASSQEQNYGYTF. CDR3 coding DNA: TGTGCCAGCAGCCAAGAACAGAACTATGGCTACACCTTC.

V and J are TRBV19 and TRBJ2-5; the D gene is possibly TRBD2 (7 bases). Trimming took off 9 bases at V and 3 bases at J, with 14 bases between the two ends. The CDR3 length is 13 residues. CDR1 is LNHDA and CDR2 is SQIVND in the germline V gene (reference sequence). CDR3 loop: CASRGAWEETQYF. As DNA, the CDR3 is TGTGCCAGCCGGGGGGCATGGGAAGAGACCCAGTACTTC.

This chain uses TRBV19 with TRBJ1-5, with TRBD1 matching over 10 bases. The V segment lost 4 bases and the J segment 5 bases; nucleotides outside the gene matches: 2. This CDR3 contains 14 residues. The germline V gene encodes CDR1 LNHDA and CDR2 SQIVND (reference sequence). The CDR3 sequence is CASSTDRGHQPQHF. The CDR3 DNA reads as TGTGCCAGTAGTACAGACAGGGGGCATCAGCCCCAGCATTTT. The full variable domain, rest sourced from reference TRBV19 and TRBJ1-5, is DGGITQSPKYLFRKEGQNVTLSCEQNLNHDAMYWYRQDPGQGLRLIYYSQIVNDFQKGDIAEGYSVSREKKESFPLTVTSAQKNPTAFYLCASSTDRGHQPQHFGDGTRLSIL.

This chain joins TRBV7-2 and TRBJ2-5, with 9 bases that match TRBD1. Germline lookup yields CDR1 SGHTA and CDR2 FQGNSA. Trimming at V came to 5 bases and at J to 2 bases, leaving 6 bases not matched to a gene. CDR3 length: 15 residues. This chain's CDR3 is CASSLNGQGQETQYF. The DNA of the CDR3 is TGTGCCAGCAGCCTAAACGGACAGGGGCAAGAGACCCAGTACTTC.

The chain uses TRBV5-1 and TRBJ1-2; tentative D call: TRBD1 (5 bases). V gave up 5 bases and J gave up 6 bases, with 17 bases separating them. The CDR3 covers 14 residues. Germline assignment: CDR1 SGHRS and CDR2 YFSETQ. This chain's CDR3 is CASRQTGTVDGYTF. The CDR3 nucleotides are TGCGCCAGCAGGCAAACTGGGACTGTTGATGGCTACACCTTC.

This clone was detected a few times. The chain uses TRBV7-9 and TRBJ1-6; D is undetermined. The V end was cut by 2 bases, the J end by 7 bases, with 9 bases between. CDR3 length: 14 amino acids. Per germline, CDR1 SEHNR and CDR2 FQNEAQ (reference sequence). In nucleotides, the CDR3 is TGTGCCAGCAGCTTATCACCGAGAAATTCACCCCTCCACTTT. The encoded protein is CASSLSPRNSPLHF. Looking up the rest from reference TRBV7-9 and TRBJ1-6 gives the full variable domain: DTGVSQNPRHKITKRGQNVTFRCDPISEHNRLYWYRQTLGQGPEFLTYFQNEAQLEKSRLLSDRFSAERPKGSFSTLEIQRTEQGDSAMYLCASSLSPRNSPLHFGNGTRLTVT.

As regards this clone: The sample has other DNA sequences that encode this CDR3 too. The chain combines TRBV6-5 with TRBJ2-7, with a weak D call TRBD1 (6 bases). With 6 bases removed from V and 2 bases from J, the gap between germline ends came to 11 bases. This CDR3 is 13 amino acids long. Germline V gene data show CDR1 as MNHEY and CDR2 as SVGAGI. CDR3: CASRPGQTYEQYF. In nucleotides, the CDR3 is TGTGCCAGCAGGCCAGGACAGACCTACGAGCAGTACTTC.

In DNA, the CDR3 is TGTGCCAGCAGTCCGACAGGTTATACGCAGTATTTT. Translated, it gives CASSPTGYTQYF. The V gene is TRBV27, the J gene TRBJ2-3; D is perhaps TRBD1 (6 bases). V lost 5 bases, J lost 7 bases, and 10 bases lay in between. This CDR3 contains 12 residues. The germline gives CDR1 MNHEY, CDR2 SMNVEV (reference sequence).

The chain is built from TRBV11-2 and TRBJ2-7, with 9 nucleotides matching TRBD1. The CDR3 covers 17 residues. J was trimmed by 6 bases and V by 5 bases; bases with no gene match: 17. CDR1 is SGHAT and CDR2 is FQNNGV in the germline V gene. Written as DNA, the CDR3 is TGTGCCAGCAGCCCCGTACCGCGAGGTGGGGACAGGGTCGAGCAGTACTTC. Encoded protein: CASSPVPRGGDRVEQYF.